The source of this TCR beta chain is a study of T cell repertoires in cytomegalovirus infection (dated by TCRdb to the late 2010s). Context from the whole study: The HLA type of each donor mattered for the analysis, because public TCR beta signatures pointed to carriage of CMV infection along with the matching HLA type. Beyond this particular receptor, the publication reports: In both this cohort and an independent roughly 400-donor cohort, the cumulative frequency of public TCR beta family members distinguished carriers of CMV infection plus the relevant HLA type. The ex vivo response was dominated by HLA-C-restricted CMV-specific TCR beta clonotypes, which also provided the single most frequent clonotype in two of eight donors.

The CDR3 holds 16 amino acids from the cysteine to the phenylalanine. The retained sequence is limited to the CDR3, 48 bases, with the frame set at the first base. The junction carries 17 bases between V and J, which are trimmed by 6 bases and 1 base respectively. From a lookup of the germline V gene, CDR1 and CDR2 are ENHRY and SYGVKD. This clonotype was counted a few times. Its antigen specificity is not known. It has no much larger one-base neighbor in the sample; base qualities were not kept. Sequencing was performed on an Illumina HiSeq 1500. TCRdb redid the processing of the public reads, applying fastp at Q25 and MiXCR, and retained in-frame beta chains. Records with the same CDR3 protein are collapsed into one entry carrying the most frequent genes and DNA. This sample comprises about 450,000 distinct CDR3 sequences, 30% to 40% of them detected only once. Roughly 13% of the sample rests with the top ten.

Sequencing was performed on PBMCs. The chain was built from TRBV10-3 and TRBJ2-3, and the D gene may be TRBD2, 6 bases matching. This receptor was obtained from a human donor in good health (CMV status not recorded). Some clones in this sample may be carry-over from other donors' samples. The CDR3 protein: CAISRPGTEGTDTQYF. In nucleotide form, the sequence is TGTGCCATCAGCCGCCCCGGGACTGAGGGCACAGATACGCAGTATTTT.